The T cell receptor (beta chain) described here comes from a study of T cells in Graves' hyperthyroidism and ophthalmopathy. Exclusion followed for patients with uncontrolled infection, other autoimmune disease, pregnancy or lactation. RNA transcripts were the template for amplifying TCR beta CDR3 regions. A first-round RT-PCR of the TCR CDR3 used the HTBI primer set. TCRdb used MiXCR to reprocess the multiplex PCR reads, holding one entry per CDR3 protein. The table has more than 500,000 distinct CDR3 sequences, roughly 14% seen once. Germline CDR1 reads GTSNPN; CDR2 reads SVGIG (reference sequence). The V gene lost 3 bases and the J gene lost 2 bases, with 9 bases spanning the gap. The CDR3 runs to 13 residues.

The sequence was collected from a woman between 40 and 50 years old with Graves' ophthalmopathy. The V call is TRBV30, the J call TRBJ2-3; D might be TRBD1 (6 bases). The sequencing sample was made of blood. DNA of the CDR3: TGTGCCTGGAGGGGACAAGTCACAGATACGCAGTATTTT. This sequence encodes CAWRGQVTDTQYF.